The 5 T cell receptor beta chains below come from one sample, sequenced in a study of T cell repertoires and HLA-DP antigens. No antigen is known for these receptors. Sequencing used immunoSEQ multiplex PCR; TCRdb keeps in-frame clones, though not all of them. The sample lists tens of thousands of clones, around 80% occurring once. The sequenced sample was CD4+ T cells from PBMCs. These TCRs come from a man aged 55 to 69 in good health and CMV-seronegative.

The chain recombines TRBV10-3 with TRBJ2-2, with TRBD2 identical over 9 bases. The trim removed 0 bases at V and 6 bases at J, leaving 8 bases unmatched. The CDR3 sequence is 17 residues long. Germline V gene sequence: CDR1 ENHRY, CDR2 SYGVKD. CDR3 amino acids: CAISESIGGGAAGELFF. DNA of the CDR3: TGTGCCATCAGTGAGTCGATTGGCGGGGGGGCCGCCGGGGAGCTGTTTTTT.

The J gene is TRBJ1-1, the V gene TRBV19; D gene ambiguous. The CDR3 loop spans 13 amino acids. CDR1 and CDR2 (germline): LNHDA, SQIVND (reference sequence). The V end was cut by 5 bases, the J end by 0 bases, with 7 bases between. CDR3 protein: CASSPVLNTEAFF. CDR3 in DNA: TGTGCCAGTAGTCCCGTGTTGAACACTGAAGCTTTCTTT.

This clone has only a few counts. The chain links TRBV10-2 to TRBJ2-7, with D possibly being TRBD1 (6 bases). CDR1 WSHSY and CDR2 SAAADI come from the germline V gene. V was cut by 2 bases and J by 7 bases, with 15 bases left in between. This CDR3 contains 14 residues. CDR3 sequence reads: CASSEPWDGQEQYF. CDR3 sequence (DNA): TGCGCCAGCAGTGAGCCTTGGGACGGACAGGAGCAGTACTTC.

The chain employs TRBV5-6 and TRBJ1-2; D not resolved. Germline V gene sequence: CDR1 SGHDT, CDR2 YYEEEE. The ends were cut back, 0 bases at V and 4 bases at J, with 13 bases in the middle. This CDR3 region has 15 residues. Written as DNA, the CDR3 is TGTGCCAGCAGCTTGGTCAGCACCCCGAGCTATGGCTACACCTTC. Amino acid sequence: CASSLVSTPSYGYTF.

The rearrangement links TRBV15 to TRBJ2-7, with a tentative D call TRBD2 (5 bases). Trimming took 0 bases from V and 3 from J, leaving 6 bases between them. The CDR3 is 13 amino acids. The germline CDR1 and CDR2 sequences are LNHNV and YYDKDF (reference sequence). The CDR3 region is CATSRDRGYEQYV. As DNA, the CDR3 is TGTGCCACCAGCAGAGATCGGGGCTACGAGCAGTACGTC.